This TCR beta chain was captured in a study of glioma-infiltrating T cells after dendritic cell vaccination. About the research overall: Dendritic cells derived from monocytes and pulsed with autologous tumor lysate formed the vaccine. Dendritic cell vaccine was injected intradermally three times, biweekly.

Amplification used 60 V beta primers and 13 J beta primers. Only in-frame clones appear in the TCRdb table, and some are missing; sequencing was by immunoSEQ multiplex PCR. The sample has 85,000 or so clones; 85% are singletons. Time point of the sample: after dendritic cell vaccination, including at tumor progression/relapse. Selection required adequate fresh-frozen tumor tissue plus more than two years' survival data. Germline values: CDR1 MGHDK, CDR2 SYGVNS. The CDR3 extends over 14 amino acids. The V and J ends lost 0 bases and 2 bases respectively, with 5 bases between them. The origin of this receptor is a human donor with glioblastoma. The chain carries TRBV25-1 and TRBJ1-5; no firm D call. The sample here was blood, taken after dendritic cell vaccination. The CDR3 nucleotides read TGTGCCAGCAGTGAATACGGAGGCAATCAGCCCCAGCATTTT. This gives the protein CASSEYGGNQPQHF.